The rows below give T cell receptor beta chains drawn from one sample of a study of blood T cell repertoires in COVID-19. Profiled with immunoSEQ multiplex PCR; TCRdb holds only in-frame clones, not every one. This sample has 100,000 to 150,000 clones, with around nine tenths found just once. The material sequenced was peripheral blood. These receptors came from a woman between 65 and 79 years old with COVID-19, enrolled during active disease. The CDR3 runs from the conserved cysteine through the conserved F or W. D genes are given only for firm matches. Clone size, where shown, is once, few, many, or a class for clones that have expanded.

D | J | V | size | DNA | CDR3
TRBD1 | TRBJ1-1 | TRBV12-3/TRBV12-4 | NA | TGTGCCAGCAGTACGGGGACAGTAGGTGAAGCTTTCTTT | CASSTGTVGEAFF
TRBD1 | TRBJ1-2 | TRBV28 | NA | TGTGCCAGCAGTTTTACAGGGGCTAACTATGGCTACACCTTC | CASSFTGANYGYTF
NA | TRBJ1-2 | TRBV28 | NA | TGTGCCAGCAGTACAGGGAGTCGGGGCTATGGCTACACCTTC | CASSTGSRGYGYTF
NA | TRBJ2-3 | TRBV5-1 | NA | TGCGCCAGCAGCTTGGAAACTAGCTCAGATACGCAGTATTTT | CASSLETSSDTQYF
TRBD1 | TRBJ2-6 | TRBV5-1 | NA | TGCGCCAGCAGCGGAGACACAGGGGCTGGGGCCAACGTCCTGACTTTC | CASSGDTGAGANVLTF
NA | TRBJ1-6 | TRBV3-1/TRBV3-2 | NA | TGTGCCAGCAGCTGGACGGACAGATCGGCACCCCTCCACTTT | CASSWTDRSAPLHF
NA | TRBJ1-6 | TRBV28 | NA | TGTGCCAGCAGTTTAGAACACAGTAGTTCACCCCTCCACTTT | CASSLEHSSSPLHF
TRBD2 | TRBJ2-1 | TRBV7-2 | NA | TGTGCCAGCAGCTTAAGAGTAGCGGGGGGGCAGTTCTTC | CASSLRVAGGQFF
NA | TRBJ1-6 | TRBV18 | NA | TGTGCCAGCTCACCAGCAGGGGTGGGTACATCACCCCTCCACTTT | CASSPAGVGTSPLHF
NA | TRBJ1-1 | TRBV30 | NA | TGTGCCTGGAGTGTATTTTCTGGGAGTTTTCAGGAGAACACTGAAGCTTTCTTT | CAWSVFSGSFQENTEAFF
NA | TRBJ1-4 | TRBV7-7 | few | TGTGCTAGCAGCCGCGGGACGGCGAATAATGAAAAACTGTTTTTT | CASSRGTANNEKLFF
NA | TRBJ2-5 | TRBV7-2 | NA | TGTGCCAGCAGCTTAGGAAGGGGCCCAGGGGCGAGGGAGACCCAGTACTTC | CASSLGRGPGARETQYF
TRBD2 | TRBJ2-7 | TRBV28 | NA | TGTGCCAGCAGTCGCTGGCTAGCGGGGGTCCCCTACGAGCAGTACTTC | CASSRWLAGVPYEQYF
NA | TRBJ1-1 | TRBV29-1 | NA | TGCAGCGTTCAGGTGCATAAAGTGGCTGAAGCTTTCTTT | CSVQVHKVAEAFF
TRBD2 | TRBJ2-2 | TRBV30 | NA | TGTGCCTGGAGCGGACTAGCGGGGACCGGGGAGCTGTTTTTT | CAWSGLAGTGELFF
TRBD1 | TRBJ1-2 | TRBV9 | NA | TGTGCCAGCAGCGACGGACAGGGGGCCTCTCTTGGCTACACCTTC | CASSDGQGASLGYTF
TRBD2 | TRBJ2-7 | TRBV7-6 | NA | TGTGCCAGCAGCTTAGCTATGGCGGGGGGCGAGAGAAAGGGGTACGAGCAGTACTTC | CASSLAMAGGERKGYEQYF
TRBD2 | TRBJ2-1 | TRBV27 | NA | TGTGCCAGCATTCCCCGACTAGCGGGGGTCAATGAGCAGTTCTTC | CASIPRLAGVNEQFF
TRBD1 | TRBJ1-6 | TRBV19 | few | TGTGCCAGTACCGGCAGGGGGTTTCTTGATAATTCACCCCTCCACTTT | CASTGRGFLDNSPLHF
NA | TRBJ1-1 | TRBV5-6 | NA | TGTGCCAGCAGCTTGGGCAGGAACACTGAAGCTTTCTTT | CASSLGRNTEAFF
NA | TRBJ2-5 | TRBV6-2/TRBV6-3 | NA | TGTGCCAGCAGTTCCCTAAAGACCCAGTACTTC | CASSSLKTQYF
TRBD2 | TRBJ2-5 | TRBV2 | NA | TGTGCCAGCAACCCGGGGGGAATAGAGACCCAGTACTTC | CASNPGGIETQYF
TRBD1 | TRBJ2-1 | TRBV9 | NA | TGTGCCAGCAGCAGAAGACAGGGGGGTTCTTCCAATGAGCAGTTCTTC | CASSRRQGGSSNEQFF
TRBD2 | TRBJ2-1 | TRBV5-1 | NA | TGCGCCAGCAGCTTGACCCAGCGGGGGGACCTTCGGCAGTTCTTC | CASSLTQRGDLRQFF
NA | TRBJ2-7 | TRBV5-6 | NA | TGTGCCAGCAGCCCCTTCGGGGTGACCTCCTACGAGCAGTACTTC | CASSPFGVTSYEQYF
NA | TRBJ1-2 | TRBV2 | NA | TGTGCCAGCAGTGAACGACAGCTTAGAATGAACTATGGCTACACCTTC | CASSERQLRMNYGYTF
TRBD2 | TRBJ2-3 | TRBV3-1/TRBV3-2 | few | TGTGCCAGCAGCCCCAGACTAGCAGAGAGCACAGATACGCAGTATTTT | CASSPRLAESTDTQYF
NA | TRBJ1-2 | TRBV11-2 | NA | TGTGCCAGCAGCCCCCCGCCAGGGCATGGCTACACCTTC | CASSPPPGHGYTF
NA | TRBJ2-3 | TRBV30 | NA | TGTGCCTGGAGTGTACAGCGGGATACGCAGTATTTT | CAWSVQRDTQYF
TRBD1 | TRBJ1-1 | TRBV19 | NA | TGTGCCAGTACCTCCCCGGGGGACAGGAAGAACACTGAAGCTTTCTTT | CASTSPGDRKNTEAFF
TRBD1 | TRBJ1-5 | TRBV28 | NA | TGTGCCAGCAGTTTATTCCCAGGGGGTAAAAATCAGCCCCAGCATTTT | CASSLFPGGKNQPQHF
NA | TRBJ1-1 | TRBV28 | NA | TGTGCCAGCAGTCGTGCACGACACCCGAACACTGAAGCTTTCTTT | CASSRARHPNTEAFF
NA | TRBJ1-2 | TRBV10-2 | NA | TGCGCCAGCAGTGAGAGGGGTACGCCCGGGCCCTATGGCTACACCTTC | CASSERGTPGPYGYTF
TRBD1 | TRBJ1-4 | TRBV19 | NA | TGTGCCAGTGGAGGGGGCTACGAAAAACTGTTTTTT | CASGGGYEKLFF
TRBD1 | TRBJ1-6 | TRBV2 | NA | TGTGCCAGCAGGCCCGGGACAGCCGATTCACCCCTCCACTTT | CASRPGTADSPLHF
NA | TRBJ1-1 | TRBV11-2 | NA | TGTGCCAGCAGCTTTCAGGGAAACACTGAAGCTTTCTTT | CASSFQGNTEAFF
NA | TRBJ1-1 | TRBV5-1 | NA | TGCGCCAGCAGCCCACGCAGCCTGGAGACAGTCACGAACACTGAAGCTTTCTTT | CASSPRSLETVTNTEAFF
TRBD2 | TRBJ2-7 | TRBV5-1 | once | TGCGCCAGCAGCTTCGTAGCGGGGGCCTCCTACGAGCAGTACTTC | CASSFVAGASYEQYF
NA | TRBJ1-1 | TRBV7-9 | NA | TGTGCCAGCAGCTTACAACGAGACACTGAAGCTTTCTTT | CASSLQRDTEAFF
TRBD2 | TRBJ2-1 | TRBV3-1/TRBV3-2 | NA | TGTGCCAGCAGCCAAGATTTTCGCGCGGGGGGGCCTAGCTCCTACAATGAGCAGTTCTTC | CASSQDFRAGGPSSYNEQFF